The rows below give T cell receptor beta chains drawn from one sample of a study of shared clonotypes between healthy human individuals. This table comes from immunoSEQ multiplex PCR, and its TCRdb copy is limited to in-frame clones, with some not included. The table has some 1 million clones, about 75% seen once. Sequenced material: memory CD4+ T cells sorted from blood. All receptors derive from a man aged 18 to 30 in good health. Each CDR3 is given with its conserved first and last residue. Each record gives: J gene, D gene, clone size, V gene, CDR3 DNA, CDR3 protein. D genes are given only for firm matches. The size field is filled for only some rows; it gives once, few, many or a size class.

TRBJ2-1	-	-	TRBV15	TGTGCCACCAGCAGAGATGTGCGGGGAGGCTCCTACAATGAGCAGTTCTTC	CATSRDVRGGSYNEQFF
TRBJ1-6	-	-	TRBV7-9	TGTGCCAGCAGCTTAGAGGGGTCCACTAATTCACCCCTCCACTTT	CASSLEGSTNSPLHF
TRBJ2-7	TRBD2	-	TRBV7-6	TGTGCCAGCAGCCCATCGGCTAGCGGAGCCTACGAGCAGTACTTC	CASSPSASGAYEQYF
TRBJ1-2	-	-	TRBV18	TGTGCCAGCTCACCCTCACAGGGCGGTCCGTATGGCTACACCTTC	CASSPSQGGPYGYTF
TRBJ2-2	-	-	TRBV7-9	TGTGCCAGCAGCCTTGCTGACGTTCAGGGCGGGGAGCTGTTTTTT	CASSLADVQGGELFF
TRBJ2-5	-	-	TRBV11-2	TGTGCCAGCAGCTTAGGGTCCCAAGAGACCCAGTACTTC	CASSLGSQETQYF
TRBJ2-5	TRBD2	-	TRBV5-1	TGCGCCAGCAGCCTGGTAGCGGGAGTGGAGACCCAGTACTTC	CASSLVAGVETQYF
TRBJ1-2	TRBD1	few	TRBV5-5	TGTGCCAGCAGCCCTGGGTTGACAGGGGGCACAGCTAACTATGGCTACACCTTC	CASSPGLTGGTANYGYTF
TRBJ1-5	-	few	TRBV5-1	TGCGCCAGCAGCTGGGCCGGGGGTAGAGATCAGCCCCAGCATTTT	CASSWAGGRDQPQHF
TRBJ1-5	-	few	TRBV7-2	TGTGCCAGCAGCCCTAGATGGGTCGGGGGGCCGAATCAGCCCCAGCATTTT	CASSPRWVGGPNQPQHF
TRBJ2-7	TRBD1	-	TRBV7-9	TGTGCCAGCAGCCCTTCTGGGACAGGGCGAGAGCAGTACTTC	CASSPSGTGREQYF
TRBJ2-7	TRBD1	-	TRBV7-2	TGTGCCAGCAGCGAGAGGACAGGTCCCCACGAGCAGTACTTC	CASSERTGPHEQYF
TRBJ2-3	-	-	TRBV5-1	TGCGCCAGCAGCTTGGAAGTCTTCACAGATACGCAGTATTTT	CASSLEVFTDTQYF
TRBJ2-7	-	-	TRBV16	TGTGCCAGCAGCCGAGACAGGATGGGATACGAGCAGTACTTC	CASSRDRMGYEQYF
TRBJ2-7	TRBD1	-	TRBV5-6	TGTGCCAGCAGCCGGGACAGGTCAGCCTACGAGCAGTACTTC	CASSRDRSAYEQYF
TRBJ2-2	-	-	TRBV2	TGTGCCAGCAGTTACTACTACACCGGGGAGCTGTTTTTT	CASSYYYTGELFF
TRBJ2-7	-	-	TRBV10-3	TGTGCCATCAGTGGCGGACCCATCTACGAGCAGTACTTC	CAISGGPIYEQYF
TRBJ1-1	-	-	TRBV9	TGTGCCAGCAGCGTTGTTCCAGGGAACACTGAAGCTTTCTTT	CASSVVPGNTEAFF
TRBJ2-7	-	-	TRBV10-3	TGTGCCATCAGTGAGTCCAGGGATGAGCAGTACTTC	CAISESRDEQYF
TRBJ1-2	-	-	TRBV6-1	TGTGCCAGCAGTGAATATTTCTCTGGGGTGGGTGGCTACACCTTC	CASSEYFSGVGGYTF